This T cell receptor (beta chain) was identified during a study of shared clonotypes between healthy human individuals. Study-level points and caveats: Only blood samples were collected, and tissue repertoires likely differ.

Partitioning of CD4+ cells yielded a CD45RA+ naive subset and a CD45RA-negative memory subset. Some clones are missing from TCRdb's copy, which holds only in-frame ones; the method was immunoSEQ multiplex PCR. The sample includes roughly 2.6 million clones, roughly 92% of them seen just once. Notes on this clone: Its antigen remains unidentified. The junction departs from germline at one end; a sequencing error may be responsible.

The CDR3 totals 11 residues. The germline CDR1 and CDR2 sequences are DFQATT and SNEGSKA (reference sequence). The sequencing input was naive CD4+ T cells sorted from blood. The subset denotes: CD45RA+ positively selected. This TCR derives from a man between 18 and 35 years old in good health. The chain has TRBV20-1 and TRBJ2-7, with D uncertain. This CDR3 reads CSPILVDSPQF. In nucleotides, the CDR3 is TGCAGCCCCATCCTTGTCGACTCACCCCAGTTC.